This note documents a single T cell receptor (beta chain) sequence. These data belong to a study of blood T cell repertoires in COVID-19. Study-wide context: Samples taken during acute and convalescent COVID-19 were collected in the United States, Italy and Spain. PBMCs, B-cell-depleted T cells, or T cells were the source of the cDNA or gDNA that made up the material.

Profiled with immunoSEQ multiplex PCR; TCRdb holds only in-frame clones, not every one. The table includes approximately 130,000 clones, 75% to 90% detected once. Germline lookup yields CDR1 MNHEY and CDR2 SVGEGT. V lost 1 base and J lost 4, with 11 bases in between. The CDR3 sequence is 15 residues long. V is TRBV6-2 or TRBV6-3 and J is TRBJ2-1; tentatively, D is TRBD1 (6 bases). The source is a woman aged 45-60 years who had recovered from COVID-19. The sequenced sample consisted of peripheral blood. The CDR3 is CASSYYVGGYNEQFF. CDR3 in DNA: TGTGCCAGCAGTTACTATGTAGGGGGATACAATGAGCAGTTCTTC.